This paragraph reports one T cell receptor (beta chain). Its specific antigen is unknown. The input lacks base qualities; no much larger clone sits a single base away. V and J are trimmed by 8 bases and 0 bases, and the gene matches miss 3 bases of the junction. The CDR3 measures 13 amino acids from cysteine to phenylalanine. The sequence is cut down to CDR3 DNA, 39 bases in frame from base 1. For CDR1 and CDR2, the germline V gene lists SNHLY and FYNNEI. The immunoSEQ Assay, a bias-controlled multiplex PCR, was used to amplify TCRbeta CDR3 regions from genomic DNA. For the original study's pipeline: The number of nucleated cells in each sample was estimated by amplification of reference gene primers within the assay. Sequence reads were collapsed and filtered to measure the absolute abundance of every unique TCRbeta CDR3 rearrangement. For each sample, productive Simpson clonality was calculated as the square root of Simpson's diversity index over productive rearrangements. Here the immuneACCESS table is served through TCRdb, limited to in-frame sequences with V and J called. Missing clones are a known gap in these copies; in checked studies unresolved V genes cover under half, and the rest lacks a known reason. V, J and clone size reflect that table, while D and trimming were determined from the DNA. Across this sample there are over 200,000 clones, with more than 80% seen only once. Less than 3% of the sample lies in the top ten.

The sample comes from a study of blood T cell repertoires in COVID-19 (dated by TCRdb to 2020 to 2021). Concerning the study at large: Collaborator samples came from the United States, Italy and Spain and covered acute and convalescent phases of COVID-19. The prospective study material was composed of cDNA or gDNA derived from T cells, B-cell-depleted T cells, or PBMCs. Deeply sampled blood TCRbeta repertoires from subjects exposed to, actively infected with, or recovered from COVID-19 were included in the dataset. The repertoires were made available in a free public database intended to serve as a resource for research on the immune response to SARS-CoV-2. Samples came from the ongoing ImmuneRACE study (first 160 participants) plus 1,254 subjects from 6 global collaborators. The sample metadata nearly always contained a de-identified subject ID, COVID-19 status, age in years and sex. HLA class I and class II types, where available, came from metadata supplied by the sample provider rather than from assay-based typing. The paper's findings and limits, for the study overall: How much clinical and demographic metadata was included differed by source and by participant, and the metadata was provided uncurated.

In Seattle, one collaborating source enrolled patients while the infection was active and tracked those patients longitudinally over the course of disease. Collaborating institutions collected whole blood in K2EDTA tubes following their own protocols. For TCRbeta analysis, collaborator samples were shipped as frozen whole blood, as isolated PBMCs, or as DNA extracted from either sample type. Sequencing was performed on peripheral blood. This sequence uses TRBV2 and TRBJ1-1; TRBD1 matches 7 bases in the middle. The sequence derives from a man aged 30-40 years with COVID-19, enrolled during active disease. The sequenced DNA: TGTGCCAGCGGGACAGTCATGAACACTGAAGCTTTCTTT. It translates to CASGTVMNTEAFF.